Each of the 21 T cell receptor beta chains below was sequenced from the same sample in a study of cytomegalovirus exposure and HLA in healthy donors. Clones were read by immunoSEQ multiplex PCR, and TCRdb kept only the in-frame ones, dropping some. The sample yields approximately 98,000 clones, about 85% seen once. Sequencing used PBMCs. The receptors originated from a woman aged 18-29 years in good health and CMV-seronegative.

The rearrangement uses TRBV27 and TRBJ1-2; the match to TRBD1 covers 12 bases. J gave up 4 bases and V 6 bases, and 24 bases lay outside the gene matches. The CDR3 runs 21 residues. Germline V gene data show CDR1 as MNHEY and CDR2 as SMNVEV (reference sequence). CDR3 loop: CASRPGTGGERARSTSYGYTF. For the CDR3, the DNA is TGTGCCAGCAGACCCGGGACAGGGGGCGAAAGGGCACGATCGACAAGCTATGGCTACACCTTC.

The rearrangement uses TRBV19 and TRBJ1-5, with a tentative D call TRBD1 (6 bases). The CDR3 is 12 amino acids. V was trimmed by 6 bases and J by 6 bases, leaving 9 bases between them. Germline lookup yields CDR1 LNHDA and CDR2 SQIVND (reference sequence). The CDR3 loop is CASSLGGQPQHF. Here the CDR3 DNA reads TGTGCCAGTAGCCTAGGGGGTCAGCCCCAGCATTTT.

This chain links TRBV27 with TRBJ2-3; 9 bases line up with TRBD2. CDR1 is MNHEY, CDR2 SMNVEV, per germline (reference sequence). V lost 7 bases and J lost 7; bases outside the gene matches: 9. CDR3 length equals 14 residues. CDR3 sequence: CASIGGGVVNTQYF. In nucleotides, the CDR3 is TGTGCCAGCATAGGCGGGGGGGTAGTTAATACGCAGTATTTT.

This rearrangement joins TRBV30 to TRBJ1-1; maybe TRBD1 (6 bases). V was trimmed by 5 bases and J by 1 base, leaving 17 bases between them. Germline V gene data show CDR1 as GTSNPN and CDR2 as SVGIG (reference sequence). The CDR3 runs to 15 residues. The DNA for the CDR3 is TGTGCCTGGGTCAGGGGTGAGACTTGGAACACTGAAGCTTTCTTT. This sequence encodes CAWVRGETWNTEAFF.

This clone is a singleton in its sample. The rearrangement uses TRBV6-1 and TRBJ2-1; 8 bases are shared with TRBD2. V was clipped by 6 bases and J by 1 base; unmatched bases: 2. CDR1 MNHNS and CDR2 SASEGT come from the germline V gene. This CDR3 region has 14 residues. CDR3 in amino acids: CASRIAGSYNEQFF. The DNA for the CDR3 is TGTGCCAGCAGAATAGCGGGGTCCTACAATGAGCAGTTCTTC.

CDR3 residues: CASSMTVPREQYF. The CDR3 DNA is TGTGCCAGCAGCATGACAGTACCCCGGGAGCAGTACTTC. The rearrangement uses TRBV28 and TRBJ2-7; TRBD1 is a possible D gene (5 bases). With 6 bases removed from V and 7 bases from J, the gap between germline ends came to 16 bases. Germline CDR1 reads MDHEN; CDR2 reads SYDVKM. This CDR3 has 13 amino acids. The whole variable domain, remainder taken from reference TRBV28 and TRBJ2-7, is DVKVTQSSRYLVKRTGEKVFLECVQDMDHENMFWYRQDPGLGLRLIYFSYDVKMKEKGDIPEGYSVSREKKERFSLILESASTNQTSMYLCASSMTVPREQYFGPGTRLTVT.

The J gene is TRBJ2-7, the V gene TRBV21-1; the table's D gene call, TRBD1, was not cross checked with the DNA. TRBV21-1 is listed as a pseudogene. The CDR3 runs 14 residues. Here the CDR3 reads CASSNCKTAYEQYF. Written as DNA, the CDR3 is TGTGCCAGCAGCAATTGCAAGACAGCCTACGAGCAGTACTTC.

The CDR3 DNA reads as TGTGCCAGCAATCCACCGGGACAGGGGATTGAAAAACTGTTTTTT. Protein product: CASNPPGQGIEKLFF. This sequence joins TRBV28 and TRBJ1-4; 10 bases are a match to TRBD1. J gave up 7 bases and V 7 bases, and 9 bases lay outside the gene matches. The germline V gene has CDR1 MDHEN and CDR2 SYDVKM. CDR3 size: 15 residues.

The chain uses TRBV28 and TRBJ1-2; no definite D call. The germline CDR1 and CDR2 sequences are MDHEN and SYDVKM. The CDR3 runs 11 residues. V was cut by 5 bases and J by 4 bases, with 5 bases left in between. CDR3: CASSTIYGYTF. Here the CDR3 DNA reads TGTGCCAGCAGTACTATCTATGGCTACACCTTC.

V gene TRBV18 combines with J gene TRBJ1-1; tentative D call: TRBD1 (5 bases). The V and J ends lost 2 bases and 1 base respectively, with 8 bases between them. Germline V gene data show CDR1 as KGHSH and CDR2 as LQKENI. The CDR3 contains 14 residues. Here the CDR3 reads CASSPTGGNTEAFF. The CDR3 bases are TGTGCCAGCTCACCAACCGGGGGGAACACTGAAGCTTTCTTT.

This chain joins TRBV27 and TRBJ2-7, with a weak D call TRBD1 (6 bases). CDR1 and CDR2 from the germline V gene are MNHEY and SMNVEV (reference sequence). This CDR3 comprises 12 residues. Between the trimmed V and J ends, which lost 4 bases and 6 bases, there was a span of 10 bases. The CDR3 spells CASSSPGAEQYF. CDR3 in DNA: TGTGCCAGCAGTTCACCAGGGGCCGAGCAGTACTTC.

This sequence joins TRBV5-1 and TRBJ2-7, with D possibly being TRBD1 (6 bases). This CDR3 comprises 15 residues. Looked up from germline, CDR1 is SGHRS and CDR2 is YFSETQ. The V end was cut by 0 bases, the J end by 2 bases, with 12 bases between. CDR3 coding DNA: TGCGCCAGCAGCTTGGTTCAGGGGACCACCTACGAGCAGTACTTC. Protein sequence: CASSLVQGTTYEQYF.

The gene calls are TRBV19 and TRBJ1-2; 10 bases line up with TRBD1. The CDR3 runs to 16 residues. Unmatched junction bases numbered 9, after V lost 6 bases and J lost 2 bases. Germline V gene sequence: CDR1 LNHDA, CDR2 SQIVND (reference sequence). The CDR3 is CASRGAWTGGNYGYTF. The CDR3 region has the DNA TGTGCCAGTAGAGGGGCCTGGACAGGGGGGAACTATGGCTACACCTTC. Together with reference TRBV19 and TRBJ1-2, the CDR3 gives the full variable domain: DGGITQSPKYLFRKEGQNVTLSCEQNLNHDAMYWYRQDPGQGLRLIYYSQIVNDFQKGDIAEGYSVSREKKESFPLTVTSAQKNPTAFYLCASRGAWTGGNYGYTFGSGTRLTVV.

The V and J genes are TRBV30 and TRBJ2-1, with 7 positions matching TRBD1. CDR3 size: 17 residues. The junction had 12 bases not matched to a gene; V was cut back by 4 bases and J by 0 bases. Germline-derived CDR1 and CDR2 are GTSNPN and SVGIG (reference sequence). In DNA form, the CDR3 reads TGTGCCTGGAAAACCCTTACAGGGGAGAGCTCCTACAATGAGCAGTTCTTC. Amino acid sequence: CAWKTLTGESSYNEQFF. Combining the CDR3 with reference TRBV30 and TRBJ2-1 gives the whole variable domain SQTIHQWPATLVQPVGSPLSLECTVEGTSNPNLYWYRQAAGRGLQLLFYSVGIGQISSEVPQNLSASRPQDRQFILSSKKLLLSDSGFYLCAWKTLTGESSYNEQFFGPGTRLTVL.

The rearrangement joins TRBV6-6 to TRBJ1-6; TRBD1 matches 8 bases. V lost 3 bases to trimming and J lost 7 bases; unmatched junction nucleotides: 2. Germline V gene data show CDR1 as MNHNY and CDR2 as SVGAGI (reference sequence). The CDR3 spans 14 residues. The CDR3 region is CASSYRDRNSPLHF. CDR3 coding DNA: TGTGCCAGCAGTTATCGGGACAGGAATTCACCCCTCCACTTT.

The CDR3 loop is CASSLRLAGTSDTQYF. The CDR3 DNA sequence: TGTGCCAGCAGCCTCCGACTAGCGGGGACTTCAGATACGCAGTATTTT. The chain employs TRBV5-4 and TRBJ2-3, with TRBD2 matching over 11 bases. The CDR3 is 16 residues long. Germline CDR1 and CDR2: SGHNT and YYREEE (reference sequence). The junction had 8 bases not matched to a gene; V was cut back by 4 bases and J by 4 bases.

This chain joins TRBV27 and TRBJ2-3; weak D call: TRBD2 (5 bases). CDR3 size: 14 residues. Trimming took 4 bases from V and 9 from J, leaving 17 bases between them. Germline values: CDR1 MNHEY, CDR2 SMNVEV (reference sequence). This CDR3 is CASSSPLRVRTQYF. DNA for the CDR3: TGTGCCAGCAGTTCGCCCCTGAGGGTACGGACGCAGTATTTT.

The chain couples TRBV29-1 to TRBJ2-3, with 7 nucleotides matching TRBD1. Germline V lookup: CDR1 SQVTM, CDR2 ANQGSEA. After removal of 5 bases from V and 1 base from J, the junction contained 3 bases not matched to a gene. The CDR3 runs 13 residues. The DNA for the CDR3 is TGCAGCGTTTACAGGGGAGGCACAGATACGCAGTATTTT. Amino acids: CSVYRGGTDTQYF.

The chain uses TRBV7-6 and TRBJ1-3, with TRBD1 matching over 7 bases. Germline V lookup: CDR1 SGHVS, CDR2 FNYEAQ. J was trimmed by 0 bases and V by 1 base; bases with no gene match: 3. The CDR3 runs to 16 residues. CDR3: CASSLEGQDSGNTIYF. For the CDR3, the DNA is TGTGCCAGCAGCTTAGAAGGACAGGACTCTGGAAACACCATATATTTT. Variable domain in full (rest from reference TRBV7-6 and TRBJ1-3): GAGVSQSPRYKVTKRGQDVALRCDPISGHVSLYWYRQALGQGPEFLTYFNYEAQQDKSGLPNDRFSAERPEGSISTLTIQRTEQRDSAMYRCASSLEGQDSGNTIYFGEGSWLTVV.

The chain joins TRBV6-6 to TRBJ1-1; D unresolved. Germline lookup yields CDR1 MNHNY and CDR2 SVGAGI (reference sequence). The V and J ends lost 6 bases and 4 bases respectively, with 15 bases between them. The CDR3 is 14 residues long. CDR3 residues: CASRNRAEGTEAFF. The CDR3, as DNA: TGTGCCAGCAGAAATAGGGCCGAGGGCACTGAAGCTTTCTTT.

V is TRBV28 and J is TRBJ1-5; 8 bases map to TRBD1. Trimming took 5 bases from V and 3 from J; bases not matched to a gene: 6. The CDR3 sequence is 15 residues long. From germline, CDR1 is MDHEN and CDR2 SYDVKM. The CDR3 DNA follows: TGTGCCAGCAGTCCAGACAGGGGTAACAATCAGCCCCAGCATTTT. Encoded protein: CASSPDRGNNQPQHF.